The 18 T cell receptor beta chains listed next were all sequenced from one sample in a study of blood T cell repertoires in COVID-19. The table came from immunoSEQ multiplex PCR; TCRdb's copy has only in-frame clones and leaves some out. The sample consists of about 130,000 clones, roughly four fifths of them appearing once. Source material: PBMCs or T cells enriched from blood (not recorded which). The source of these receptors is a man aged 25-45 years who had recovered from COVID-19.

This sequence joins TRBV7-3 and TRBJ2-2; the match to TRBD2 covers 7 bases. CDR3 length: 15 residues. The V gene's germline CDR1 is SGHTA and CDR2 FQGTGA. After removal of 5 bases from V and 1 base from J, the junction contained 4 bases not matched to a gene. The CDR3 nucleotides read TGTGCCAGCAGCATGAGCGGGAAGAACACCGGGGAGCTGTTTTTT. As protein: CASSMSGKNTGELFF.

This chain joins TRBV7-9 and TRBJ2-2; D is unclear. Germline assignment: CDR1 SEHNR and CDR2 FQNEAQ (reference sequence). There are 16 residues in the CDR3. Trimming took off 0 bases at V and 4 bases at J, with 12 bases between the two ends. This CDR3 is CASSLAGGPSTGELFF. The CDR3 DNA reads TGTGCCAGCAGCTTAGCAGGCGGCCCGAGCACCGGGGAGCTGTTTTTT.

The V and J genes are TRBV12-3 or TRBV12-4 and TRBJ1-1, with TRBD1 as a possible D gene (5 bases). The CDR3 length is 13 residues. V lost 1 base and J lost 5, with 8 bases in between. CDR3 DNA sequence: TGTGCCAGCAGTTTAGGGGGGGGAACTGAAGCTTTCTTT. Translated: CASSLGGGTEAFF.

This chain uses TRBV5-6 with TRBJ1-2, with D unclear. This CDR3 has 13 amino acids. CDR1 is SGHDT and CDR2 is YYEEEE in the germline V gene. V shed 1 base and J shed 5 bases, with 9 bases lying between them. Written as DNA, the CDR3 is TGTGCCAGCAGCTTGTTTGGCGGGTATGGCTACACCTTC. It is translated as CASSLFGGYGYTF. Based on the CDR3 plus reference TRBV5-6 and TRBJ1-2, the full variable domain is DAGVTQSPTHLIKTRGQQVTLRCSPKSGHDTVSWYQQALGQGPQFIFQYYEEEERQRGNFPDRFSGHQFPNYSSELNVNALLLGDSALYLCASSLFGGYGYTFGSGTRLTVV.

This clone has only one observation. The chain joins TRBV6-5 to TRBJ1-1; D unresolved. Germline V gives CDR1 MNHEY, CDR2 SVGAGI. CDR3 size: 13 residues. With 5 bases removed from V and 4 bases from J, the gap between germline ends came to 11 bases. The CDR3 loop reads CASSTHLSTEAFF. The CDR3 bases are TGTGCCAGCAGTACCCACCTCAGCACTGAAGCTTTCTTT.

The chain recombines TRBV7-9 with TRBJ2-3, with TRBD2 matching over 7 bases. Trimming removed 4 bases from V and 6 bases from J; junction bases left unmatched: 10. CDR1 and CDR2 (germline): SEHNR, FQNEAQ (reference sequence). The CDR3 spans 15 residues. CDR3 DNA sequence: TGTGCCAGCAGCTCAGGAGCGGGGACCGTTGATACGCAGTATTTT. This sequence encodes CASSSGAGTVDTQYF.

V usage is TRBV7-9 and J usage is TRBJ2-7, with unresolved D. Trimming stripped 1 base from V and 2 bases from J, with 9 bases between. The CDR3 has 14 amino acids. Germline values: CDR1 SEHNR, CDR2 FQNEAQ (reference sequence). DNA for the CDR3: TGTGCCAGCAGCTTAGACTTTCCCCCCTACGAGCAGTACGTC. It encodes CASSLDFPPYEQYV.

This clone was seen only a few times. The chain uses TRBV6-1 and TRBJ1-2, with 10 bases lining up with TRBD1. The CDR3 is made up of 16 amino acids. Germline trimming cut 2 bases from V and 4 bases from J; bases unmatched to any gene: 7. Germline-derived CDR1 and CDR2 are MNHNS and SASEGT. CDR3 protein: CASSESPRTGGYGYTF. The CDR3, as DNA: TGTGCCAGCAGTGAAAGCCCCAGGACAGGGGGCTATGGCTACACCTTC.

The chain employs TRBV6-1 and TRBJ2-5; a weak D match, TRBD1 (6 bases). CDR1 and CDR2 (germline): MNHNS, SASEGT. The CDR3 spans 20 residues. Trimming stripped 1 base from V and 5 bases from J, with 29 bases between. DNA for the CDR3: TGTGCCAGCAGTGAAGATGCGGTAGGGGGAAATTTGGGCGCAAGGGAGACCCAGTACTTC. This sequence encodes CASSEDAVGGNLGARETQYF.

This clone was counted once. The chain has TRBV24-1 and TRBJ1-2; 7 bases are shared with TRBD1. The CDR3 extends over 14 amino acids. Germline V lookup: CDR1 KGHDR, CDR2 SFDVKD. The V gene end was trimmed by 8 bases and the J gene end by 2 bases; junction bases not matched to a gene: 7. The CDR3 nucleotides are TGTGCCACCATGAACAGGGGTTTGAACTATGGCTACACCTTC. It yields the protein CATMNRGLNYGYTF.

J is TRBJ2-2 and V is TRBV10-2, with D hard to call. The CDR3 contains 15 residues. Trimming took off 2 bases at V and 0 bases at J, with 7 bases between the two ends. Per the germline V gene, CDR1 is WSHSY and CDR2 is SAAADI. CDR3 in amino acids: CASSEGVANTGELFF. The DNA for the CDR3 is TGCGCCAGCAGTGAGGGAGTTGCGAACACCGGGGAGCTGTTTTTT.

The CDR3 DNA sequence: TGTGCCAGCTTTGGTGTGAGGTGGGGCAATCAGCCCCAGCATTTT. Amino acids: CASFGVRWGNQPQHF. The chain combines TRBV2 with TRBJ1-5, with D unclear. There are 15 residues in the CDR3. The V and J ends lost 8 bases and 2 bases respectively, with 16 bases between them. Per germline, CDR1 SNHLY and CDR2 FYNNEI.

The chain uses TRBV5-1 and TRBJ2-1; 7 bases are a match to TRBD1. The germline V gene encodes CDR1 SGHRS and CDR2 YFSETQ. This CDR3 region has 15 residues. V gave up 3 bases and J gave up 2 bases; unmatched junction bases: 5. Here the CDR3 reads CASSSGTAPYNEQFF. In DNA, the CDR3 is TGCGCCAGCAGCTCAGGGACAGCTCCCTACAATGAGCAGTTCTTC.

This sequence joins TRBV7-9 and TRBJ1-1, with 9 bases lining up with TRBD1. With 0 bases clipped from V and 0 bases from J, the junction kept 2 bases outside the gene matches. Germline V gene sequence: CDR1 SEHNR, CDR2 FQNEAQ (reference sequence). The CDR3 length is 16 residues. This chain's CDR3 is CASSLAGTGLNTEAFF. The CDR3 nucleotides are TGTGCCAGCAGCTTAGCTGGGACAGGGTTGAACACTGAAGCTTTCTTT.

The rearrangement links TRBV9 to TRBJ2-3; tentative D call: TRBD2 (6 bases). CDR1 and CDR2 (germline): SGDLS, YYNGEE. The CDR3 extends over 16 amino acids. Trimming took 3 bases from V and 2 from J, leaving 16 bases between them. In nucleotides, the CDR3 is TGTGCCAGCAGCGGTTGGGGGACTTTCTCCACAGATACGCAGTATTTT. The encoded protein is CASSGWGTFSTDTQYF.

The gene calls are TRBV5-6 and TRBJ2-5; D possibly corresponds to TRBD2 (6 bases). CDR3 size: 16 residues. The ends were cut back, 0 bases at V and 4 bases at J, with 16 bases in the middle. Per the germline V gene, CDR1 is SGHDT and CDR2 is YYEEEE. CDR3: CASSLGLTSLRETQYF. DNA for the CDR3: TGTGCCAGCAGCTTGGGCTTGACTAGTTTAAGAGAGACCCAGTACTTC.

This clone appeared once. The V call is TRBV7-2, the J call TRBJ2-7; possibly TRBD2 for D (5 bases). The germline V gene encodes CDR1 SGHTA and CDR2 FQGNSA. V was clipped by 5 bases and J by 3 bases, with 11 bases between them. The CDR3 consists of 13 residues. The CDR3 loop reads CASSPGILYEQYF. Here the CDR3 DNA reads TGTGCCAGCAGCCCGGGGATACTCTACGAGCAGTACTTC. The full variable domain, with the rest looked up from reference TRBV7-2 and TRBJ2-7, is GAGVSQSPSNKVTEKGKDVELRCDPISGHTALYWYRQSLGQGLEFLIYFQGNSAPDKSGLPSDRFSAERTGGSVSTLTIQRTQQEDSAVYLCASSPGILYEQYFGPGTRLTVT.

This clone was observed a single time. V gene TRBV12-3 or TRBV12-4 combines with J gene TRBJ1-5; tentatively, D is TRBD1 (5 bases). The CDR3 sequence is 13 residues long. With 6 bases removed from V and 10 bases from J, the gap between germline ends came to 16 bases. For the CDR3, the DNA is TGTGCCAGCAGGGAGGGACCGTCCGGTCCCCAGCATTTT. It translates to CASREGPSGPQHF.